Presented here are 9 T cell receptor beta chains from one specimen sequenced in a study of blood T cells in healthy people across ages. The use of a sample-barcoded 5' primer and a J-beta primer mix characterized a second PCR of about 6 to 11 cycles. TCRdb re-analysed the 5' RACE reads in MiXCR, keeping a single row per CDR3 protein. The table records around 1,900,000 distinct CDR3 sequences, about two fifths of them present only once. Sequenced input: blood. The receptors here all came from a human donor in good health.

The chain uses TRBV6-4 and TRBJ1-2; 7 positions agree with TRBD1. The CDR3 sequence is 13 residues long. Germline assignment: CDR1 MRHNA and CDR2 SNTAGT. The junction had 4 bases not matched to a gene; V was cut back by 5 bases and J by 4 bases. The CDR3 bases are TGTGCCAGCAGTACAGGGGTCGGCTATGGCTACACCTTC. Encoded protein: CASSTGVGYGYTF.

The V and J genes are TRBV20-1 and TRBJ1-5, with TRBD1 matching over 8 bases. Germline trimming cut 3 bases from V and 5 bases from J; bases unmatched to any gene: 12. The CDR3 is 16 residues long. Germline V gene lookup returns CDR1 DFQATT and CDR2 SNEGSKA (reference sequence). The CDR3 DNA is TGCAGTGCTAGTCGGGCAGGGGGCTTATTGGATCAGCCCCAGCATTTT. It yields the protein CSASRAGGLLDQPQHF.

This clonotype was counted a few times. This rearrangement joins TRBV4-2 to TRBJ2-1; D possibly corresponds to TRBD2 (6 bases). CDR3 length: 12 amino acids. Per the germline V gene, CDR1 is LGHNA and CDR2 is YNFKEQ. Trimming cost V 4 bases and J 10 bases, with 11 bases left between them. The CDR3 coding sequence is TGTGCCAGCAGCCCCGGCGGGATAGAGCAGTTCTTC. Protein: CASSPGGIEQFF.

In its sample, this clonotype was seen a few times. The gene calls are TRBV7-3 and TRBJ1-2, with D perhaps TRBD1 (5 bases). This CDR3 contains 14 residues. V lost 1 base to trimming and J lost 5 bases, with 11 bases between them. Germline-derived CDR1 and CDR2 are SGHTA and FQGTGA. CDR3 region: CASSLNPGPYGYTF. CDR3 coding DNA: TGTGCCAGCAGCTTAAACCCGGGGCCTTATGGCTACACCTTC.

The chain carries TRBV29-1 and TRBJ2-3; D remains unclear. Germline lookup yields CDR1 SQVTM and CDR2 ANQGSEA. Trimming removed 0 bases from V and 0 bases from J, with 10 bases in between. CDR3 size: 15 residues. The CDR3 loop reads CSVEDFTLSTDTQYF. The CDR3 DNA is TGCAGCGTTGAAGATTTCACACTTAGCACAGATACGCAGTATTTT.

This chain joins TRBV5-1 and TRBJ2-5; 8 nucleotides match TRBD2. Germline assignment: CDR1 SGHRS and CDR2 YFSETQ. V shed 3 bases, J shed 1 base, and the junction held 11 bases outside the gene matches. This CDR3 region has 17 residues. The CDR3 sequence is CASSSGGVAGRQETQYF. The CDR3 DNA reads as TGCGCCAGCAGCTCAGGCGGGGTAGCGGGACGCCAAGAGACCCAGTACTTC.

This clonotype was recorded many times. V usage is TRBV5-1 and J usage is TRBJ2-5; tentative D call: TRBD2 (5 bases). In germline, CDR1 is SGHRS, CDR2 YFSETQ. With 4 bases removed from V and 0 bases from J, the gap between germline ends came to 13 bases. This CDR3 has 15 amino acids. CDR3 sequence reads: CASSRLARDQETQYF. The CDR3 nucleotides are TGCGCCAGCAGCCGACTTGCGAGGGACCAAGAGACCCAGTACTTC.

J is TRBJ2-4 and V is TRBV11-2; the match to TRBD1 covers 8 bases. The V gene's germline CDR1 is SGHAT and CDR2 FQNNGV. This CDR3 has 19 residues. Losses at the gene ends were 0 bases for V and 3 bases for J; bases not matched to a gene: 13. CDR3 residues: CASSLDVATGGFVKNIQYF. CDR3 sequence (DNA): TGTGCCAGCAGCTTAGATGTTGCCACAGGGGGTTTCGTCAAAAACATTCAGTACTTC.

The chain employs TRBV5-1 and TRBJ1-2; perhaps TRBD1 as D (5 bases). Germline CDR1 reads SGHRS; CDR2 reads YFSETQ. The V gene lost 4 bases and the J gene lost 4 bases, with 17 bases spanning the gap. The CDR3 contains 15 residues. CDR3 DNA sequence: TGCGCCAGCAGCCGCCGCTTCGGGACGGCCTATGGCTACACCTTC. It specifies CASSRRFGTAYGYTF. Drawing the rest from reference TRBV5-1 and TRBJ1-2, the complete variable domain is KAGVTQTPRYLIKTRGQQVTLSCSPISGHRSVSWYQQTPGQGLQFLFEYFSETQRNKGNFPGRFSGRQFSNSRSEMNVSTLELGDSALYLCASSRRFGTAYGYTFGSGTRLTVV.